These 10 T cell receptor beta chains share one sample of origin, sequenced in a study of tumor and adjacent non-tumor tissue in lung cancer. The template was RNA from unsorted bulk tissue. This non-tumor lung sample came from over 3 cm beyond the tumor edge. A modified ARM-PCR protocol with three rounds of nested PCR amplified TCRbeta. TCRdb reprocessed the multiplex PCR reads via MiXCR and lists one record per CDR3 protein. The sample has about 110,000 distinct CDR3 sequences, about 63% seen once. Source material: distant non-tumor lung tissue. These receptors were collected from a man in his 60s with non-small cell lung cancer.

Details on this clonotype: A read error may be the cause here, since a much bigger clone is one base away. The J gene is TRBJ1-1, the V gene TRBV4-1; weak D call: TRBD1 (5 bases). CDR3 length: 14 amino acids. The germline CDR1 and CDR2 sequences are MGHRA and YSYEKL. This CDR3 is CASSQDIQNTEPFF. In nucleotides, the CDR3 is TGCGCCAGCAGCCAGGACATTCAGAACACTGAACCTTTCTTT.

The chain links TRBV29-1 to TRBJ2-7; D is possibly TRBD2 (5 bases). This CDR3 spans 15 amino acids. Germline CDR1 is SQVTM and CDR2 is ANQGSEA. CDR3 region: CRVIPRGEETYEQYF. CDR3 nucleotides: TGCAGGGTTATTCCCCGGGGAGAGGAGACCTACGAGCAGTACTTC.

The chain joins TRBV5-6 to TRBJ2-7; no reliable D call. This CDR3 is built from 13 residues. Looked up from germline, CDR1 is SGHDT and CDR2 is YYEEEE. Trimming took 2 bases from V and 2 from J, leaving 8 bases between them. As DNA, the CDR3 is TGTGCCAGCAGCTTAGGGATGACCTACGAGCAGTACTTC. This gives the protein CASSLGMTYEQYF.

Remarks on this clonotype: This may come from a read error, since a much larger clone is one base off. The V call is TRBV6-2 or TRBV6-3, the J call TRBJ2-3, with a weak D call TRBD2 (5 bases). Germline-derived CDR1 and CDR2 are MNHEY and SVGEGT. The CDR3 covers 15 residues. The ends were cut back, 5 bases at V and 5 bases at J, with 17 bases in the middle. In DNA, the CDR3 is TGTGCCAGCAGTCGTGCTAGAGGGCCGGGAGATACGCAGTATTTT. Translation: CASSRARGPGDTQYF.

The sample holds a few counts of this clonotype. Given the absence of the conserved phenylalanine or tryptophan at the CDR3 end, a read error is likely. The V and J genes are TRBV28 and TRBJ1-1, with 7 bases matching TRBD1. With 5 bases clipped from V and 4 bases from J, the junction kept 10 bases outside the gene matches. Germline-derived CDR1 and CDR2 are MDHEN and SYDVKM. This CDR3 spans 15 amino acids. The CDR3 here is CASSGTGTASTEAFS. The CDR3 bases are TGTGCCAGCAGTGGCACCGGGACAGCAAGCACTGAAGCTTTCTCT.

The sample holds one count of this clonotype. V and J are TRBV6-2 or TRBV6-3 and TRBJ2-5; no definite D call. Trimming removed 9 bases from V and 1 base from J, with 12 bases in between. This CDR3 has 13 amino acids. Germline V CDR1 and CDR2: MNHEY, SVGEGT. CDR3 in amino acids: CASRTRGQETQYF. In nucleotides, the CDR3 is TGTGCCAGTCGGACCAGAGGCCAAGAGACCCAGTACTTC.

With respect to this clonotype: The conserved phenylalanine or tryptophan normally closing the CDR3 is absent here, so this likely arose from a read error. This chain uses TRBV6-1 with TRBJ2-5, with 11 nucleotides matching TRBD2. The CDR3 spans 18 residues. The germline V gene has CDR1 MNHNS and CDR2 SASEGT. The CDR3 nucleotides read TGTGCTAGCAGTGAATATGGGACTAGCGGACTATTTAAAGAGACCCAGTACCTC. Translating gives CASSEYGTSGLFKETQYL.

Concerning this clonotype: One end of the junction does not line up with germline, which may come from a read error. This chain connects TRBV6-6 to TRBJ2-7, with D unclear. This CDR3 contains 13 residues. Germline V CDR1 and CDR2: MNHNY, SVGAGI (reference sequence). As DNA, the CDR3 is TGTGCCAACAGTTACTCGAAGGGTTATGAGCAGTACTTC. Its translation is CANSYSKGYEQYF.

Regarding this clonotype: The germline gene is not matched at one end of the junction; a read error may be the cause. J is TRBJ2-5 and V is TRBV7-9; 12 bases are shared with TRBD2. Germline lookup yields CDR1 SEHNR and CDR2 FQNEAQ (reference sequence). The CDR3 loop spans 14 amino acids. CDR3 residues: CTSGPSGRGETQYF. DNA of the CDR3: TGTACCAGCGGACCTAGCGGGAGGGGAGAGACCCAGTACTTC. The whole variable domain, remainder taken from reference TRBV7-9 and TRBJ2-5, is DTGVSQNPRHKITKRGQNVTFRCDPISEHNRLYWYRQTLGQGPEFLTYFQNEAQLEKSRLLSDRFSAERPKGSFSTLEIQRTEQGDSAMYLCTSGPSGRGETQYFGPGTRLLVL.

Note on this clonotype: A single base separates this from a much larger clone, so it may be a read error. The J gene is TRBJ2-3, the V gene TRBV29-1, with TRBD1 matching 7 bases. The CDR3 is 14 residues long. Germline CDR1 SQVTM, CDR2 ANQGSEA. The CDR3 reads CSVPSGQSTDTKYF. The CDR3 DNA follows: TGCAGCGTTCCCTCGGGACAGAGCACAGATACGAAGTATTTT.